Sequencing of this TCR beta chain was carried out in a study of T cells of healthy individuals. The germline V gene encodes CDR1 SGHAT and CDR2 FQDESV (reference sequence). The CDR3 covers 16 residues. Trimming pared 5 bases from V and 2 bases from J, leaving 19 bases between. TCRdb recomputed calls from the 5' RACE reads with MiXCR, one row per CDR3 protein. Of fewer than 75,000 distinct CDR3 sequences listed, 15% to 20% are singletons. This clonotype came up many times. This clonotype was obtained from a human donor in good health. The V and J genes are TRBV11-1 and TRBJ2-7; D possibly matches TRBD1 or TRBD2 (6 bases each). In DNA, the CDR3 is TGTGCCAGCAGCCCCCAGGAGGGGGGCTTCACCTACGAGCAGTACTTC. Protein sequence: CASSPQEGGFTYEQYF.